This T cell receptor beta chain came from a study of T cell repertoires in cytomegalovirus infection. Background on the study: Public TCR beta signatures marked donors with CMV infection and the matching HLA. Study findings and constraints: Accumulated public TCR beta family frequency recognized individuals carrying CMV together with the relevant HLA. The response measured ex vivo was dominated by TCR beta clonotypes (HLA-C-restricted and CMV-specific).

The CDR3 totals 17 residues. Germline-derived CDR1 and CDR2 are PRHDT and FYEKMQ (reference sequence). J lost 7 bases, V lost 4 bases, and 14 bases had no gene match. About this clonotype: What it recognizes is unknown.

TCRdb analysed the reads with MiXCR anew, one entry per CDR3 protein. This sample carries tens of thousands of distinct CDR3 sequences, roughly 25% of them seen once, and the ten largest clones take about half. The TCR originated in a human donor in good health (CMV status not recorded). Some clones in this sample may be carry-over from other donors' samples. The gene calls are TRBV13 and TRBJ2-1; the match to TRBD2 covers 9 bases. Sequencing used CD8+ T cells from cultured PBMCs, obtained from culture after CMV antigen stimulation. Here the CDR3 reads CASSSRGGGLAANEQFF. The CDR3 nucleotides are TGTGCCAGCAGCTCAAGGGGGGGGGGACTAGCAGCGAATGAGCAGTTCTTC.